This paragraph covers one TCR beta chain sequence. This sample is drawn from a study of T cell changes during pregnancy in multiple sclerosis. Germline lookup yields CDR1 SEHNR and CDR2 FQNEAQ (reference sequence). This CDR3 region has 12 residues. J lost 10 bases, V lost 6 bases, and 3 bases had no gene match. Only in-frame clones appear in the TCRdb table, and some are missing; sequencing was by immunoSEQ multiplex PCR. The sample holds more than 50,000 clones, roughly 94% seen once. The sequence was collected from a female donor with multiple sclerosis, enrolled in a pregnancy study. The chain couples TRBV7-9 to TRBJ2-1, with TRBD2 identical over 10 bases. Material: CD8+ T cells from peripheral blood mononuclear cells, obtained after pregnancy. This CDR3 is CASSLSGREQFF. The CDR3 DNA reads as TGTGCCAGCAGTCTTAGCGGGAGGGAGCAGTTCTTC.